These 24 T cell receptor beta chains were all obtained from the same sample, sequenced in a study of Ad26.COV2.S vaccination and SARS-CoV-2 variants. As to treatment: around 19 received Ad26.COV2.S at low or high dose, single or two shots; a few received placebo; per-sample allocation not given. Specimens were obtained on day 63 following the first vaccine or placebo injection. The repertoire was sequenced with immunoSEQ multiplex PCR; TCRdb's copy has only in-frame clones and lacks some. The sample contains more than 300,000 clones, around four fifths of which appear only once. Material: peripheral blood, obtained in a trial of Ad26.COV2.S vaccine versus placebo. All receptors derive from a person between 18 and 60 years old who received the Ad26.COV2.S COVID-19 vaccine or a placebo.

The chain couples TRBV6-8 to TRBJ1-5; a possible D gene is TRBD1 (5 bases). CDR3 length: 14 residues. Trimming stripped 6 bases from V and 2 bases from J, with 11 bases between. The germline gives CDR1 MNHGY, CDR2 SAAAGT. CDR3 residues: CASSRTGRNQPQHF. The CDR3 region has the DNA TGTGCCAGCAGCCGTACAGGCCGCAATCAGCCCCAGCATTTT.

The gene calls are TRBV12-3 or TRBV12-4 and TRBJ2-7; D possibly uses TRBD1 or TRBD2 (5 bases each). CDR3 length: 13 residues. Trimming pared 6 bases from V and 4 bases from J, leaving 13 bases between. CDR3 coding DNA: TGTGCCAGCAGCCCCTGGGGGAGTTACGAGCAGTACTTC. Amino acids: CASSPWGSYEQYF.

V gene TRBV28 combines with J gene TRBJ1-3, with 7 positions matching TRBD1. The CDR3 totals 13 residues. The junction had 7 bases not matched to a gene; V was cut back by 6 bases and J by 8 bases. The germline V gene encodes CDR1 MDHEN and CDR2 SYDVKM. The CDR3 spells CASRTTGEHTIYF. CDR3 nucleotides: TGTGCCAGCAGGACCACAGGGGAACACACCATATATTTT.

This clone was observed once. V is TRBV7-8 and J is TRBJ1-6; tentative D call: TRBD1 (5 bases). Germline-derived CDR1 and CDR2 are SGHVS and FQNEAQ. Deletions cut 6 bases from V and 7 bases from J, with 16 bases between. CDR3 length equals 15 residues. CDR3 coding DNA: TGTGCCAGCAGAGAAAGGGGAGTGGGGAATTCACCCCTCCACTTT. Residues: CASRERGVGNSPLHF.

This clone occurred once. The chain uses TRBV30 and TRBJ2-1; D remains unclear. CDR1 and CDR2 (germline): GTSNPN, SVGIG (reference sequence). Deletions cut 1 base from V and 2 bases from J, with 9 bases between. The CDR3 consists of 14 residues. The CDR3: CAWSGTTTYNEQFF. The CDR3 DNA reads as TGTGCCTGGAGTGGTACTACAACCTACAATGAGCAGTTCTTC.

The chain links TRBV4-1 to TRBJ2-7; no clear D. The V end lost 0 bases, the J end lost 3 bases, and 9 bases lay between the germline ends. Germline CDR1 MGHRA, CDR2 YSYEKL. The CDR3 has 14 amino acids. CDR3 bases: TGCGCCAGCAGCCAAGATCATGGTGGCTACGAGCAGTACTTC. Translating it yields CASSQDHGGYEQYF.

CDR3 in DNA: TGTGCCAGCAGCGTAGGAGACAGGGCAGATACGCAGTATTTT. Translation: CASSVGDRADTQYF. V is TRBV9 and J is TRBJ2-3; 7 bases fit TRBD1. V was pared by 0 bases and J by 4 bases, with 2 bases of the junction left unmatched. In germline, CDR1 is SGDLS, CDR2 YYNGEE. The CDR3 has 14 residues.

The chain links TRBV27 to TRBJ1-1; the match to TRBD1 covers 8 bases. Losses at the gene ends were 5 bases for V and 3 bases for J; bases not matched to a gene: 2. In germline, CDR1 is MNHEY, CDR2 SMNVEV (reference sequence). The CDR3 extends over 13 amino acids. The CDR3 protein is CASSNRGDTEAFF. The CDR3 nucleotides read TGTGCCAGCAGTAACAGGGGGGACACTGAAGCTTTCTTT.

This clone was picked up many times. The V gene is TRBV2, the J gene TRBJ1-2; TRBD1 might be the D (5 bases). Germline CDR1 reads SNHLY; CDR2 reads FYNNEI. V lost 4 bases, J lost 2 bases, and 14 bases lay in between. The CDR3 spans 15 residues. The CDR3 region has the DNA TGTGCCAGCAGTGTAACCGGGACGGCCAACTATGGCTACACCTTC. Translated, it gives CASSVTGTANYGYTF.

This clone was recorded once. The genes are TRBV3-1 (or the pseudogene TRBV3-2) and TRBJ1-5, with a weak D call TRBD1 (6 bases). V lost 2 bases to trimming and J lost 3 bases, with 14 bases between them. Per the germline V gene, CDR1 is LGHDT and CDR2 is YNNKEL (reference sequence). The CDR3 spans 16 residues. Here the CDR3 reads CASSQRPGAVNQPQHF. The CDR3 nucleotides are TGTGCCAGCAGCCAAAGGCCAGGGGCCGTCAATCAGCCCCAGCATTTT.

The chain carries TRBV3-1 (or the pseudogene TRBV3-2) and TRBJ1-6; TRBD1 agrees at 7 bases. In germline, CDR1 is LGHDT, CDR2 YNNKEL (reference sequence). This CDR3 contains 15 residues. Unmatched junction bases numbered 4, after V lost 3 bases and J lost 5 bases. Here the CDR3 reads CASSQGTANNSPLHF. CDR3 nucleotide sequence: TGTGCCAGCAGCCAGGGGACAGCTAATAATTCACCCCTCCACTTT.

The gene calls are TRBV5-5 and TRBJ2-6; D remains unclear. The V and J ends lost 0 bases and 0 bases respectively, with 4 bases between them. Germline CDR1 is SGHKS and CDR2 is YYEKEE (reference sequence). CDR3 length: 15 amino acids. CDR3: CASSLGDSGANVLTF. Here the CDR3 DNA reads TGTGCCAGCAGCTTGGGAGACTCTGGGGCCAACGTCCTGACTTTC.

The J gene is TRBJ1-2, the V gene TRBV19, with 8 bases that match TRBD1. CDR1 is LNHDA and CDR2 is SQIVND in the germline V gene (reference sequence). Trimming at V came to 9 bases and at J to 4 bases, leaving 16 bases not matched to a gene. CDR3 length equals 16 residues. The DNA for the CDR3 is TGTGCCAGCAAGGGACAGGAGACTCCCAATACCTATGGCTACACCTTC. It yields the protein CASKGQETPNTYGYTF.

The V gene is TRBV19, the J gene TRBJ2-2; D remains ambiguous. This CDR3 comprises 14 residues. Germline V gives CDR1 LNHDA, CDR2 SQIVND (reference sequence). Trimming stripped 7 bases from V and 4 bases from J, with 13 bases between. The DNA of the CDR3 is TGTGCCAGTACCCCGCAGGCAAGCACCGGGGAGCTGTTTTTT. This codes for CASTPQASTGELFF.

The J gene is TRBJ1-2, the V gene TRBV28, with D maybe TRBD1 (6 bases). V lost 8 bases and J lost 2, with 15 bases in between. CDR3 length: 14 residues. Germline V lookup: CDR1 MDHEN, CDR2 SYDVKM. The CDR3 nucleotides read TGTGCCAGCCGTAGCCAGGGGACCAACTATGGCTACACCTTC. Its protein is CASRSQGTNYGYTF.

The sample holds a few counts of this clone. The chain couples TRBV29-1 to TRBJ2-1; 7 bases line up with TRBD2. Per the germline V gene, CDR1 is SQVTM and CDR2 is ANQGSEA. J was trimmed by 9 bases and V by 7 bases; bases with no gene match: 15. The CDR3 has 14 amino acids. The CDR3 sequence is CSAWSLAESSEQFF. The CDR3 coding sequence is TGCAGCGCCTGGAGTCTAGCGGAGTCATCTGAGCAGTTCTTC.

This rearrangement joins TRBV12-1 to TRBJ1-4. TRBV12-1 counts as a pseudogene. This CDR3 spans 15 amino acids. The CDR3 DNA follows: TGTGCCAGCAGCTTTTTAGCAGGTATTAATGAAAAACTGTTTTTT. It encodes CASSFLAGINEKLFF.

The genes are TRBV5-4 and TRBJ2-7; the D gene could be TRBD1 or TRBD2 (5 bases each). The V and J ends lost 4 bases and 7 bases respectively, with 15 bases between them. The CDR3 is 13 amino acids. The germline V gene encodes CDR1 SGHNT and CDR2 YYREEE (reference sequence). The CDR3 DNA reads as TGTGCCAGCAGCCCGGGGCTGGGCTTGGAGCAGTACTTC. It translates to CASSPGLGLEQYF.

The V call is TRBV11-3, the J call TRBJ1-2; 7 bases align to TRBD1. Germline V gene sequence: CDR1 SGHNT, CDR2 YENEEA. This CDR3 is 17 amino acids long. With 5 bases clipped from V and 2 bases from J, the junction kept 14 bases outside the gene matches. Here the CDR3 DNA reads TGTGCCAGCAGCCCAAGCCGAGGACAGGCGGGCAACTATGGCTACACCTTC. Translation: CASSPSRGQAGNYGYTF.

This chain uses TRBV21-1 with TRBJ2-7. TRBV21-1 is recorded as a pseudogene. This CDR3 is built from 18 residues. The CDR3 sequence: CASSSRDPQGHPSYEQYF. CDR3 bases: TGTGCCAGCAGCTCCAGGGACCCCCAGGGTCACCCCTCCTACGAGCAGTACTTC.

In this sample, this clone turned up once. The CDR3: CASTRDRGDEQYF. In nucleotides, the CDR3 is TGTGCCAGCACCCGGGACAGGGGAGACGAGCAGTACTTC. The chain employs TRBV12-3 or TRBV12-4 and TRBJ2-7, with 10 positions matching TRBD1. V gave up 7 bases and J gave up 5 bases; unmatched junction bases: 5. This CDR3 is built from 13 residues.

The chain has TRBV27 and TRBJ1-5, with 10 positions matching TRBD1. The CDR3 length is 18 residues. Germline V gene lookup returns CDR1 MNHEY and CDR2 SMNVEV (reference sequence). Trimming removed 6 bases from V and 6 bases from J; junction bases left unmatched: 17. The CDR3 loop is CASRPGGTGARVGQPQHF. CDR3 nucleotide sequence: TGTGCCAGCAGACCTGGGGGGACAGGGGCCCGGGTCGGTCAGCCCCAGCATTTT.

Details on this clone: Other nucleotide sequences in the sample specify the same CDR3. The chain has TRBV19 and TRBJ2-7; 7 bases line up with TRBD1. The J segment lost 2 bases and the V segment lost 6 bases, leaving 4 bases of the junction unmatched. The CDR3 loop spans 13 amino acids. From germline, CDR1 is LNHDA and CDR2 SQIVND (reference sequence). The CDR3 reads CASRGQSPYEQYF. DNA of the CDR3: TGTGCCAGTAGGGGACAGTCCCCCTACGAGCAGTACTTC.

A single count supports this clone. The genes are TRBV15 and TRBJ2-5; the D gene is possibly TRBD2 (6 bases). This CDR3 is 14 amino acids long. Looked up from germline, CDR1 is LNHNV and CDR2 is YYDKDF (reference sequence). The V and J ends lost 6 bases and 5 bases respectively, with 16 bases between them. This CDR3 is CATRSDLAMETQYF. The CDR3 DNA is TGTGCCACCAGATCGGACCTAGCGATGGAGACCCAGTACTTC.